This T cell receptor (beta chain) was documented in a study of early T cells in non-severe SARS-CoV-2 infection. The wider study: Sequencing was performed on bulk RNA from unsorted whole blood, leaving chains unpaired. General study results and limits: Matches to VDJdb favored anti-spike CD8 responses and missed private and CD4 specificities.

The TCR library protocol was used to attach unique molecular identifiers. These identifiers were attached to individual cDNA molecules. TCRdb fed the 5' RACE reads into MiXCR, producing one record per CDR3 protein. This table has about 64,000 distinct CDR3 sequences, around 4.6% appearing once. The CDR3 length is 13 residues. The germline gives CDR1 WSHSY, CDR2 SAAADI. The ends lost 5 bases at V and 8 bases at J; junction bases unmatched: 4. This clonotype was recorded many times. Its specificity is not known. The rearrangement uses TRBV10-2 and TRBJ1-4, with TRBD1 matching 8 bases. Material for sequencing was whole blood. The TCR originated in an adult who was a healthcare worker with PCR-confirmed SARS-CoV-2 infection or an uninfected control (not recorded which). CDR3 sequence reads: CASSQGAREKLFF. DNA of the CDR3: TGCGCCAGCAGTCAGGGGGCACGGGAAAAACTGTTTTTT.